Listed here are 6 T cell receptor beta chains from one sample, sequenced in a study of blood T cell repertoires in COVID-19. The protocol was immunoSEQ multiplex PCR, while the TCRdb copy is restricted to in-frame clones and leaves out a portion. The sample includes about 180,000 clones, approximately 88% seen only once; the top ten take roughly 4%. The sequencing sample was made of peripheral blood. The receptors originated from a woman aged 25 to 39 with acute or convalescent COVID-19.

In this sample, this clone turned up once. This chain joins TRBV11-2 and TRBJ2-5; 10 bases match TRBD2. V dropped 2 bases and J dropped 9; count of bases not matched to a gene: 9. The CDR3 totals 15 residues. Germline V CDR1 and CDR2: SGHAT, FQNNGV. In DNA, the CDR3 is TGTGCCAGCAGCTTAAAACTAGCGGGACGTTGGGCCCAGTACTTC. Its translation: CASSLKLAGRWAQYF.

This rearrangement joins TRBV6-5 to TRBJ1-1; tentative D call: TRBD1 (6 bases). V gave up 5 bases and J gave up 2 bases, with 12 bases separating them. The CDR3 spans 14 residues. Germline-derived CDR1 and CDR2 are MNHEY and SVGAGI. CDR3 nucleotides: TGTGCCAGCAGTCTTCCAGGGGTAAACACTGAAGCTTTCTTT. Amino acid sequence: CASSLPGVNTEAFF.

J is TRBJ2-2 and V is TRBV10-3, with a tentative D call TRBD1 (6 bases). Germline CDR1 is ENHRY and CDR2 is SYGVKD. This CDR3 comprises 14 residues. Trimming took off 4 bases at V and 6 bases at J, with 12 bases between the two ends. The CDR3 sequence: CAISGRGGAGELFF. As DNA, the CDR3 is TGTGCCATCAGTGGACGAGGGGGAGCCGGGGAGCTGTTTTTT.

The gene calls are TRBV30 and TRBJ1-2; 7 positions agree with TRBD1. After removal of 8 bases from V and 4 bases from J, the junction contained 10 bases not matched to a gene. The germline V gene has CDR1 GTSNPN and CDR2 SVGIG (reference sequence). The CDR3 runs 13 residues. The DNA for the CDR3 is TGTGCCGGTACAGGGGCCCTGGTCTATGGCTACACCTTC. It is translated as CAGTGALVYGYTF.

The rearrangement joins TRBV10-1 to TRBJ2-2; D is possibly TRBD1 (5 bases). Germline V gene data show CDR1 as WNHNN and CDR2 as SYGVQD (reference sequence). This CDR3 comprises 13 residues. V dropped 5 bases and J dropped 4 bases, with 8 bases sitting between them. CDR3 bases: TGCGCCAGCAGTCGGACACCCACCGGGGAGCTGTTTTTT. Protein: CASSRTPTGELFF.

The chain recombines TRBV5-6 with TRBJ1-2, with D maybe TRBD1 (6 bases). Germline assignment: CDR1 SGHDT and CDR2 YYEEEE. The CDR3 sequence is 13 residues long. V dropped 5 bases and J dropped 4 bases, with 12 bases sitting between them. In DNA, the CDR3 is TGTGCCAGCAGTCTCGGGACACCCTATGGCTACACCTTC. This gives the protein CASSLGTPYGYTF.